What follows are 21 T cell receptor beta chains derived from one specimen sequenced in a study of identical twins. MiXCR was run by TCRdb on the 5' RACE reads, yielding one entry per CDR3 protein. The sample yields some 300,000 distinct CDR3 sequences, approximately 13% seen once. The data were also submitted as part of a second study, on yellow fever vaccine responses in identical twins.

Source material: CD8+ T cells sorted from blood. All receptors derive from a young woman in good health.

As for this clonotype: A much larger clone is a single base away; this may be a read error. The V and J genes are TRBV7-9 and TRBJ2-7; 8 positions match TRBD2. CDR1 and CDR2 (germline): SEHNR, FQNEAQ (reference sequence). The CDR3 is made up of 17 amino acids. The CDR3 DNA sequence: TGTGCCAGCGGCTTATACAGGAGTAGCGGGACGTCCTACGAGCAGTACTTC. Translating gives CASGLYRSSGTSYEQYF.

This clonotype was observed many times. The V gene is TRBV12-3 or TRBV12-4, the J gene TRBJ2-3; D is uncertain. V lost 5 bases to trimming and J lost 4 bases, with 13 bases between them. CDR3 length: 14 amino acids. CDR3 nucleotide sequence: TGTGCCAGCAGTGGCCAAGACGGAGCAGATACGCAGTATTTT. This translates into CASSGQDGADTQYF.

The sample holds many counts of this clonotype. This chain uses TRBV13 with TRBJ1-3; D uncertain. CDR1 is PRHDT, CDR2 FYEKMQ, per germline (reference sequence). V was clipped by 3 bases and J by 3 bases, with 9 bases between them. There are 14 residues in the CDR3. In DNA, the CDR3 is TGTGCCAGCAGCTTGGGGATGGATGGAAACACCATATATTTT. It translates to CASSLGMDGNTIYF. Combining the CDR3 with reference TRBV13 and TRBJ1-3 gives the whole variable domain AAGVIQSPRHLIKEKRETATLKCYPIPRHDTVYWYQQGPGQDPQFLISFYEKMQSDKGSIPDRFSAQQFSDYHSELNMSSLELGDSALYFCASSLGMDGNTIYFGEGSWLTVV.

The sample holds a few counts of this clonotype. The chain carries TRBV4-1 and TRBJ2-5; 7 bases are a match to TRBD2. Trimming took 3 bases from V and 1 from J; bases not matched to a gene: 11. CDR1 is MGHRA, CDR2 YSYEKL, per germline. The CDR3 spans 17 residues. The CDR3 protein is CASSHPPPLAPQETQYF. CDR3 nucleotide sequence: TGCGCCAGCAGCCACCCCCCCCCACTAGCGCCCCAAGAGACCCAGTACTTC.

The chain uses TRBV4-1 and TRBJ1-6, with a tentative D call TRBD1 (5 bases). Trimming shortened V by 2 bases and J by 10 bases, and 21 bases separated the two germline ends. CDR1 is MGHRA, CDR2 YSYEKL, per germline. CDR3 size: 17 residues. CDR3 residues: CASSQSLQVTGNSPLHF. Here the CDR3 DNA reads TGCGCCAGCAGCCAATCCCTACAGGTAACGGGAAACTCACCCCTCCACTTT.

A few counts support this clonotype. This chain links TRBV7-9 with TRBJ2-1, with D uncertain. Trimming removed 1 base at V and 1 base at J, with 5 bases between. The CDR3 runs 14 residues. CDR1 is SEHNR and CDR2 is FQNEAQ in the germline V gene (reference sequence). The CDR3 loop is CASSLVQSYNEQFF. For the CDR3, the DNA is TGTGCCAGCAGCTTAGTGCAATCCTACAATGAGCAGTTCTTC.

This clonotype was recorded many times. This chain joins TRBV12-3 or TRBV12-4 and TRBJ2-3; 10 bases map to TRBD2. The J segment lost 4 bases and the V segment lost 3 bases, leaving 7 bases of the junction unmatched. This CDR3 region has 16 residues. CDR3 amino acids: CASSFWLSGRSDTQYF. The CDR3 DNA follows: TGTGCCAGCAGTTTCTGGCTTAGCGGGAGGTCAGATACGCAGTATTTT.

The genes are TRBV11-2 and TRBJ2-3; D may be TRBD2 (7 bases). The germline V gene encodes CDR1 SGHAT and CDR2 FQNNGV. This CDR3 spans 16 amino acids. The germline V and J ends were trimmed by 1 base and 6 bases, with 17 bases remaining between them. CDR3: CASSLGFGGPTDTQYF. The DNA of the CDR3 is TGTGCCAGCAGCTTAGGGTTCGGGGGGCCCACGGATACGCAGTATTTT.

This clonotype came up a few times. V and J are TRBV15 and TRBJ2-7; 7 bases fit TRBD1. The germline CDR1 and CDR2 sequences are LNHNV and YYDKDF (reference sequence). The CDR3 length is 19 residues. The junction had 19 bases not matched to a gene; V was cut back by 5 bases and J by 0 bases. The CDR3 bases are TGTGCCACCAGCGAAGACCCCGGGACAGCCTTCTTTACCTCCTACGAGCAGTACTTC. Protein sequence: CATSEDPGTAFFTSYEQYF.

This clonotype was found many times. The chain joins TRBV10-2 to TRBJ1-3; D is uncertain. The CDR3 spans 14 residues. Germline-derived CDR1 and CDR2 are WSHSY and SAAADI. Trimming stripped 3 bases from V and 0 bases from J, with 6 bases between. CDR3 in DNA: TGCGCCAGCAGTGACTCTCGCTCTGGAAACACCATATATTTT. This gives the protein CASSDSRSGNTIYF.

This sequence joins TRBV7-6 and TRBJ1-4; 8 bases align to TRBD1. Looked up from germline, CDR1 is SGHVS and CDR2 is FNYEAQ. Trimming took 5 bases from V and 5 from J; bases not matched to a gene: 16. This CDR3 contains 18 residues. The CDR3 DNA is TGTGCCAGCAGCGAAATAATTGACCCGGGACAGGTGAATGAAAAACTGTTTTTT. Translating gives CASSEIIDPGQVNEKLFF.

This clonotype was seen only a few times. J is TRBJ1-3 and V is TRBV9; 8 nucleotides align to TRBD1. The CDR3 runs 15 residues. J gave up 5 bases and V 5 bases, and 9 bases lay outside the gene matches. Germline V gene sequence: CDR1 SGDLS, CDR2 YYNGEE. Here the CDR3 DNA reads TGTGCCAGCAGGTGGACAGGGAGACTACGAAACACCATATATTTT. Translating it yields CASRWTGRLRNTIYF.

The CDR3 protein is CASRQGFGTEAFF. The CDR3 nucleotides read TGCGCCAGCAGACAGGGATTTGGCACTGAAGCTTTCTTT. V is TRBV10-2 and J is TRBJ1-1; D may be TRBD1 (6 bases). Germline lookup yields CDR1 WSHSY and CDR2 SAAADI. With 6 bases removed from V and 4 bases from J, the gap between germline ends came to 12 bases. The CDR3 totals 13 residues.

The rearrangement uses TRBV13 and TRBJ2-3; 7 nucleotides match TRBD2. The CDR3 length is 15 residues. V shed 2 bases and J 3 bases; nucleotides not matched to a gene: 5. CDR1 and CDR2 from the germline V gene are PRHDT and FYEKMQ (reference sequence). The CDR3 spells CASSLLLGGTDTQYF. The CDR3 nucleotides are TGTGCCAGCAGCTTATTGCTGGGGGGGACAGATACGCAGTATTTT.

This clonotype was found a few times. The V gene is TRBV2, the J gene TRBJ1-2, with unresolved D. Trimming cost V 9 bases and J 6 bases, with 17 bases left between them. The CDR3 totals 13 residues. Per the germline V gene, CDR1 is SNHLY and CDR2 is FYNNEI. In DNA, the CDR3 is TGTGCCAGGACCGGGGAGAGGGTAGATGGCTACACCTTC. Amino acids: CARTGERVDGYTF. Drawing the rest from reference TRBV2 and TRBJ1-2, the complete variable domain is EPEVTQTPSHQVTQMGQEVILRCVPISNHLYFYWYRQILGQKVEFLVSFYNNEISEKSEIFDDQFSVERPDGSNFTLKIRSTKLEDSAMYFCARTGERVDGYTFGSGTRLTVV.

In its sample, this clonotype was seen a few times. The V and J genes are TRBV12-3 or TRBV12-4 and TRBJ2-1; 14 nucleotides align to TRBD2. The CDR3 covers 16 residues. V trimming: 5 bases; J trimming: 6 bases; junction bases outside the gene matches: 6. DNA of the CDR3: TGTGCCAGCAGTCATCGACTAGCGGGGGGGCGCAATGAGCAGTTCTTC. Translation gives CASSHRLAGGRNEQFF.

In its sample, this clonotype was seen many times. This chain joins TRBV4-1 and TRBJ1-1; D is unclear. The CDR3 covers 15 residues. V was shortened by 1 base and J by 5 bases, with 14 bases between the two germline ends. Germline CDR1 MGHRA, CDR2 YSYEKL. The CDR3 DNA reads TGCGCCAGCAGCCAAGTTCCCGATACGGCTACTGAAGCTTTCTTT. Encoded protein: CASSQVPDTATEAFF.

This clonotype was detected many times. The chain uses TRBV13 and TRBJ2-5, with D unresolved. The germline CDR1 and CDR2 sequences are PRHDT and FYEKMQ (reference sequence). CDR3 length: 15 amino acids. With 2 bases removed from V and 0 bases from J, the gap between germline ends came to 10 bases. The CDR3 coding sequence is TGTGCCAGCAGCTTATCCCCCAAAAACCAAGAGACCCAGTACTTC. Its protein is CASSLSPKNQETQYF.

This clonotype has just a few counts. In nucleotides, the CDR3 is TGTGCCAGCAGCTCACATGCTTTAGATACGCAGTATTTT. Translating gives CASSSHALDTQYF. The chain is built from TRBV7-8 and TRBJ2-3; unclear D gene. Trimming took 4 bases from V and 5 from J, leaving 10 bases between them. Germline lookup yields CDR1 SGHVS and CDR2 FQNEAQ. The CDR3 consists of 13 residues.

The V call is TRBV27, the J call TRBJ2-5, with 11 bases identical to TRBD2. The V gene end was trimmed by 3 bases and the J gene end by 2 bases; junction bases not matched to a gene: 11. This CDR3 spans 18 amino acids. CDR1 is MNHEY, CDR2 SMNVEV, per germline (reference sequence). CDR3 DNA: TGTGCCAGCAGTTTCCGGGGGCCTAGCGGGGGGTTTCAAGAGACCCAGTACTTC. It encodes CASSFRGPSGGFQETQYF.

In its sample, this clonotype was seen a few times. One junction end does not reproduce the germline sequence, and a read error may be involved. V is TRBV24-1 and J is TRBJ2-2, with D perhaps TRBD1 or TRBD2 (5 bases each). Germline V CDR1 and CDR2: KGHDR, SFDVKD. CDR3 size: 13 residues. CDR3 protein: CATSPGNTGELFF. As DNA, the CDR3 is TGTGCCACCAGTCCAGGGAACACCGGGGAGCTGTTCTTT.